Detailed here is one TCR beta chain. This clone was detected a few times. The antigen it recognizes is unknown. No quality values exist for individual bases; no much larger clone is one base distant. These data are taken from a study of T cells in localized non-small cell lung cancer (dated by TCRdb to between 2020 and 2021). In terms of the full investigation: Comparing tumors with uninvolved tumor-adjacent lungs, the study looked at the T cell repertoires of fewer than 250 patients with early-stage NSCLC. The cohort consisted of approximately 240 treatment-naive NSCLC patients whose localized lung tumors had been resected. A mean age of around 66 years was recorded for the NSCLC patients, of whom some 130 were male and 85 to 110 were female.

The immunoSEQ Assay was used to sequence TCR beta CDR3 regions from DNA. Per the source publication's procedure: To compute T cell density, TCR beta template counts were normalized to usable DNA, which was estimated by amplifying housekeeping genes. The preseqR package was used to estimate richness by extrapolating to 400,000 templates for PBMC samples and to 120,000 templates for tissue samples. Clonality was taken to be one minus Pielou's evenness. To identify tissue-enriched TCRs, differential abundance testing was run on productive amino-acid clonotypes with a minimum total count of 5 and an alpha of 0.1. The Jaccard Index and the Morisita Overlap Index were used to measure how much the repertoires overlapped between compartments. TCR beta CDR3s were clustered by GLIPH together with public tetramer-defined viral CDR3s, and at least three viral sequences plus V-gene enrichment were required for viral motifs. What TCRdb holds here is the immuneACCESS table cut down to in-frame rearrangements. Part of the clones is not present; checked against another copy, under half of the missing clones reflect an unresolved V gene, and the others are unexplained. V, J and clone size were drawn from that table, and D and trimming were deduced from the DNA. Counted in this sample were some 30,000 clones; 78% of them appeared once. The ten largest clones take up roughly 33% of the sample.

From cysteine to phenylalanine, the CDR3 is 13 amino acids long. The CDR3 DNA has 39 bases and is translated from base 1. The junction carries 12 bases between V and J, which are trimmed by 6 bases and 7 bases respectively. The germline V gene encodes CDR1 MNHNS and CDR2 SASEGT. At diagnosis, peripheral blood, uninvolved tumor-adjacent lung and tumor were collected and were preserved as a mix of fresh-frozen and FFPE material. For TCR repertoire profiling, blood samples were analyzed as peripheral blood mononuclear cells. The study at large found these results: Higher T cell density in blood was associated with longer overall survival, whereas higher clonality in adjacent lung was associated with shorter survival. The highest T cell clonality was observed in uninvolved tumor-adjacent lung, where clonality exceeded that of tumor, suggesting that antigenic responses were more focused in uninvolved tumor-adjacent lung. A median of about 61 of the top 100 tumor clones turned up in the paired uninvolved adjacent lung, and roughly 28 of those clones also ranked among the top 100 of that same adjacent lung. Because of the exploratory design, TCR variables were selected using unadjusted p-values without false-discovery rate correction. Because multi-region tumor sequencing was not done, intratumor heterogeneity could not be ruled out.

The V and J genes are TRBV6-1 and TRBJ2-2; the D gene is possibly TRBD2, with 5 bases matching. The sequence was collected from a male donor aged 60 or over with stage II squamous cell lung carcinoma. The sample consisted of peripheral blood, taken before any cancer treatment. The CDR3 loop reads CASRALSVGELFF. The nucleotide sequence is TGTGCCAGCAGGGCCCTTAGCGTCGGGGAGCTGTTTTTT.